The 19 T cell receptor beta chains listed next were all sequenced from one sample in a study of shared T cell receptors in the human thymus. Clones were sequenced by immunoSEQ multiplex PCR, and TCRdb holds only the in-frame ones, with some missing. Among some 760,000 clones listed, approximately 85% were seen once. The same specimen was also included in a second study, on human thymus T cells.

The specimen sequenced was thymocytes. Receptors were obtained from a girl under three years old with a congenital heart defect.

This chain links TRBV5-1 with TRBJ2-1; weak D call: TRBD2 (6 bases). This CDR3 is 16 amino acids long. Deletions cut 4 bases from V and 2 bases from J, with 16 bases between. Per the germline V gene, CDR1 is SGHRS and CDR2 is YFSETQ. Here the CDR3 DNA reads TGCGCCAGCAGCCTGCTGGGGCGGGGTACCTACAATGAGCAGTTCTTC. This encodes CASSLLGRGTYNEQFF.

This chain links TRBV27 with TRBJ2-7; perhaps TRBD2 as D (6 bases). Germline assignment: CDR1 MNHEY and CDR2 SMNVEV (reference sequence). Trimming cost V 5 bases and J 0 bases, with 14 bases left between them. The CDR3 extends over 15 amino acids. This chain's CDR3 is CASSLRTKSSYEQYF. In DNA form, the CDR3 reads TGTGCCAGCAGTCTCAGGACTAAGAGCTCCTACGAGCAGTACTTC.

This chain joins TRBV25-1 and TRBJ2-1; 7 nucleotides align to TRBD2. This CDR3 comprises 15 residues. V trimming: 4 bases; J trimming: 7 bases; junction bases outside the gene matches: 10. The germline CDR1 and CDR2 sequences are MGHDK and SYGVNS. The CDR3 nucleotides read TGTGCCAGCAGTGGAGAGGGCAGGGAGGGAAATGAGCAGTTCTTC. Translating it yields CASSGEGREGNEQFF.

In DNA form, the CDR3 reads TGTGCCTGGAGTGTTCTGAGGGCGGGTAATGAAAAACTGTTTTTT. This codes for CAWSVLRAGNEKLFF. The rearrangement uses TRBV30 and TRBJ1-4; D is undetermined. Trimming removed 0 bases at V and 4 bases at J, with 12 bases between. This CDR3 contains 15 residues. Germline V lookup: CDR1 GTSNPN, CDR2 SVGIG (reference sequence).

The V and J genes are TRBV7-2 and TRBJ1-1; TRBD1 might be the D (6 bases). The CDR3 runs 16 residues. Trimming took off 4 bases at V and 0 bases at J, with 15 bases between the two ends. From germline, CDR1 is SGHTA and CDR2 FQGNSA. CDR3: CASSSGQIRMNTEAFF. As DNA, the CDR3 is TGTGCCAGCAGCTCCGGACAGATAAGAATGAACACTGAAGCTTTCTTT.

The V gene is TRBV15, the J gene TRBJ1-1; a weak D match, TRBD1 (6 bases). This CDR3 has 14 residues. Germline values: CDR1 LNHNV, CDR2 YYDKDF (reference sequence). V shed 5 bases and J shed 3 bases, with 13 bases lying between them. The CDR3 bases are TGTGCCACCAGCTCTAGTACAGGGCACACTGAAGCTTTCTTT. The encoded protein is CATSSSTGHTEAFF.

V usage is TRBV7-6 and J usage is TRBJ2-3, with 7 nucleotides matching TRBD2. Germline CDR1 reads SGHVS; CDR2 reads FNYEAQ. With 1 base clipped from V and 4 bases from J, the junction kept 17 bases outside the gene matches. This CDR3 spans 19 amino acids. The CDR3 DNA sequence: TGTGCCAGCAGCTTAGGGTGGTTTCTTAGGGAGGGTTTTGCAGATACGCAGTATTTT. This translates into CASSLGWFLREGFADTQYF.

V usage is TRBV7-9 and J usage is TRBJ2-7, with TRBD2 as a possible D gene (6 bases). CDR3 length equals 17 residues. The V end was cut by 2 bases, the J end by 3 bases, with 20 bases between. CDR1 and CDR2 (germline): SEHNR, FQNEAQ (reference sequence). This chain's CDR3 is CASSLLRGTWAHYEQYF. The CDR3 coding sequence is TGTGCCAGCAGCTTACTTCGGGGGACGTGGGCCCACTACGAGCAGTACTTC.

The J gene is TRBJ2-7, the V gene TRBV5-6, with TRBD2 as a possible D gene (7 bases). The germline V gene encodes CDR1 SGHDT and CDR2 YYEEEE. The CDR3 contains 15 residues. Trimming shortened V by 5 bases and J by 6 bases, and 21 bases separated the two germline ends. This CDR3 is CASSSGGASVREQYF. The CDR3 nucleotides read TGTGCCAGCAGTAGTGGGGGGGCCAGTGTTCGCGAGCAGTACTTC.

The J gene is TRBJ1-1, the V gene TRBV2; weak D call: TRBD1 (5 bases). There are 14 residues in the CDR3. Germline values: CDR1 SNHLY, CDR2 FYNNEI. Between the trimmed V and J ends, which lost 5 bases and 2 bases, there was a span of 12 bases. As DNA, the CDR3 is TGTGCCAGCAGTCCCCGCAGGGCAAACACTGAAGCTTTCTTT. Translation gives CASSPRRANTEAFF. Based on the CDR3 plus reference TRBV2 and TRBJ1-1, the full variable domain is EPEVTQTPSHQVTQMGQEVILRCVPISNHLYFYWYRQILGQKVEFLVSFYNNEISEKSEIFDDQFSVERPDGSNFTLKIRSTKLEDSAMYFCASSPRRANTEAFFGQGTRLTVV.

The chain recombines TRBV10-3 with TRBJ2-7; D uncertain. The CDR3 spans 15 residues. V was shortened by 4 bases and J by 2 bases, with 15 bases between the two germline ends. Germline V CDR1 and CDR2: ENHRY, SYGVKD. In DNA form, the CDR3 reads TGTGCCATCAGTGGACGTCGGGTAGTCCCCTACGAGCAGTACTTC. This gives the protein CAISGRRVVPYEQYF.

The V and J genes are TRBV4-1 and TRBJ2-2; D gene ambiguous. CDR1 MGHRA and CDR2 YSYEKL come from the germline V gene. Trimming removed 0 bases from V and 5 bases from J, with 28 bases in between. There are 21 residues in the CDR3. CDR3 nucleotide sequence: TGCGCCAGCAGCCAAGATTTATCTCCCCTTGCAGTAGCCTGTCGGACCGGGGAGCTGTTTTTT. Protein product: CASSQDLSPLAVACRTGELFF.

The V gene is TRBV4-1, the J gene TRBJ1-5; possible D gene TRBD1, 5 bases. Trimming shortened V by 1 base and J by 7 bases, and 17 bases separated the two germline ends. Germline loops: CDR1 MGHRA, CDR2 YSYEKL. CDR3 length: 16 amino acids. The CDR3 bases are TGCGCCAGCAGCCAAGTATCAGGAAGGCCAGGGCAGCCCCAGCATTTT. As protein: CASSQVSGRPGQPQHF.

This clone showed up just once. The V call is TRBV5-1, the J call TRBJ2-5; D call uncertain. Germline V gene lookup returns CDR1 SGHRS and CDR2 YFSETQ. The V end lost 1 base, the J end lost 0 bases, and 10 bases lay between the germline ends. This CDR3 has 15 amino acids. This chain's CDR3 is CASSLSRNHQETQYF. Here the CDR3 DNA reads TGCGCCAGCAGCTTGTCCAGAAACCACCAAGAGACCCAGTACTTC.

V and J are TRBV7-9 and TRBJ2-5; D unresolved. Germline V gene data show CDR1 as SEHNR and CDR2 as FQNEAQ (reference sequence). The CDR3 extends over 13 amino acids. The V end was cut by 1 base, the J end by 5 bases, with 8 bases between. CDR3 sequence reads: CASSLDPGETQYF. The CDR3 DNA is TGTGCCAGCAGCTTAGACCCCGGGGAGACCCAGTACTTC. Full variable domain (missing parts from reference TRBV7-9 and TRBJ2-5): DTGVSQNPRHKITKRGQNVTFRCDPISEHNRLYWYRQTLGQGPEFLTYFQNEAQLEKSRLLSDRFSAERPKGSFSTLEIQRTEQGDSAMYLCASSLDPGETQYFGPGTRLLVL.

This clone has a single count. The chain recombines TRBV5-1 with TRBJ2-7; 8 bases are a match to TRBD1. The CDR3 runs to 15 residues. V was clipped by 1 base and J by 4 bases; unmatched bases: 7. The V gene's germline CDR1 is SGHRS and CDR2 YFSETQ. CDR3 coding DNA: TGCGCCAGCAGCTTGTTGGGGACAGGAGGATACGAGCAGTACTTC. It is translated as CASSLLGTGGYEQYF.

This chain uses TRBV5-1 with TRBJ2-7; weak D call: TRBD1 (5 bases). Trimming left V 4 bases short and J 1 base short, with 12 bases between. CDR1 is SGHRS, CDR2 YFSETQ, per germline. The CDR3 has 14 residues. The chain's CDR3 is CASSTGRESYEQYF. As DNA, the CDR3 is TGCGCCAGCAGCACAGGAAGGGAATCCTACGAGCAGTACTTC.

The chain uses TRBV28 and TRBJ1-4; 8 bases fit TRBD1. The V gene end was trimmed by 5 bases and the J gene end by 0 bases; junction bases not matched to a gene: 11. The CDR3 has 18 residues. Per germline, CDR1 MDHEN and CDR2 SYDVKM. The DNA of the CDR3 is TGTGCCAGCAGTCTACTCCGACAGGGGCCTGCAACTAATGAAAAACTGTTTTTT. Amino acids: CASSLLRQGPATNEKLFF. The variable domain in full, completed from reference TRBV28 and TRBJ1-4, reads DVKVTQSSRYLVKRTGEKVFLECVQDMDHENMFWYRQDPGLGLRLIYFSYDVKMKEKGDIPEGYSVSREKKERFSLILESASTNQTSMYLCASSLLRQGPATNEKLFFGSGTQLSVL.

This rearrangement joins TRBV20-1 to TRBJ2-5; a weak D match, TRBD1 (5 bases). CDR1 is DFQATT and CDR2 is SNEGSKA in the germline V gene (reference sequence). Trimming cost V 5 bases and J 7 bases, with 11 bases left between them. The CDR3 covers 11 residues. The CDR3 sequence: CSADQGWTQYF. CDR3 nucleotides: TGCAGTGCTGACCAGGGCTGGACCCAGTACTTC.